The T cell receptor beta chain under discussion was sequenced for a study of identical twins. This clonotype was counted ten times or more. A single record per CDR3 protein comes from TCRdb applying MiXCR to the 5' RACE reads. The profile shows around 490,000 distinct CDR3 sequences, roughly 15% of them singletons. These data were likewise used in another study, on yellow fever vaccine responses in identical twins.

Sequenced input: CD4+ T cells sorted from blood. This receptor was taken from a woman aged 18-35 years in good health.

The CDR3 coding sequence is TGCAGTGCTAGGGGTAGCGGGAGGGTGAACCCCCACAATGAGCAGTTCTTC. This codes for CSARGSGRVNPHNEQFF. The rearrangement links TRBV20-1 to TRBJ2-1; 11 bases are shared with TRBD2. Losses at the gene ends were 3 bases for V and 5 bases for J; bases not matched to a gene: 12. CDR3 length: 17 amino acids. The V gene's germline CDR1 is DFQATT and CDR2 SNEGSKA (reference sequence).